Given below is one T cell receptor beta chain in context. Antigen unknown. This sample stems from a study of cytomegalovirus exposure and HLA in healthy donors. Study-wide context: Ancestry clustering placed 70% to 85% of around 400 genotyped donors in the Caucasian-associated cluster.

The CDR3 runs 15 residues. Between the trimmed V and J ends, which lost 5 bases and 0 bases, there was a span of 12 bases. The germline V gene encodes CDR1 SGHTA and CDR2 FQGNSA. 13 Jbeta primers and 60 Vbeta primers were used for the PCR. Produced via immunoSEQ multiplex PCR; TCRdb's table is partial and in-frame only. Its listing shows roughly 50,000 clones. Study observations and caveats: What was likely a sequencing artifact was a cluster of highly shared sequence variants. CMV serostatus alone was available as immune exposure information.

This TCR was recovered from a woman between 55 and 75 years old in good health and CMV-seropositive. The rearrangement uses TRBV7-2 and TRBJ2-3; D is perhaps TRBD2 (7 bases). The sequencing sample was made of PBMCs. The CDR3 loop reads CASSRGGGSTDTQYF. CDR3 coding DNA: TGTGCCAGCAGCCGAGGGGGGGGTAGCACAGATACGCAGTATTTT.